These T cell receptor beta chains were read from a single sample in a study of memory CD4+ T cells and cytomegalovirus serostatus. The method was immunoSEQ multiplex PCR; TCRdb's version includes in-frame clones alone and lacks a portion of them. Among about 25,000 clones listed, 75% to 85% were seen once. The sequenced sample was memory CD4+ T cells from blood. These receptors were obtained from an adult in good health and CMV-seronegative. The CDR3 runs from the conserved cysteine through the conserved F or W. Fields, in order: J gene, V gene, D gene, CDR3 length, CDR3 protein. D genes are given only for firm matches.

TRBJ1-3	TRBV28	NA	16	CASRRRGLHPGNTIYF
TRBJ2-7	TRBV5-4	NA	14	CASSRVDSSYEQYF
TRBJ1-4	TRBV21-1	NA	15	CASSKNQGPNEKLFF
TRBJ2-7	TRBV7-9	TRBD1	16	CASSRAGTGGSHEQYF
TRBJ2-7	TRBV5-5	TRBD1	16	CASSPQGVKSSYEQYF
TRBJ2-7	TRBV6-1	NA	12	CASSYRSYEQYF
TRBJ2-2	TRBV5-5	NA	16	CASSYRSDSNTGELFF
TRBJ1-2	TRBV2	NA	12	CASKRQNYGYTF
TRBJ1-1	TRBV11-2	NA	13	CASSIGRQDRAFF
TRBJ1-6	TRBV30	NA	16	CAWSRISSSYNSPLHF
TRBJ2-2	TRBV29-1	NA	11	CSVGVTGELFF
TRBJ1-2	TRBV4-2	NA	12	CASSQEDYGYTF
TRBJ1-4	TRBV7-2	NA	15	CASSLQGQLSEKLFF
TRBJ2-1	TRBV10-3	TRBD2	14	CAISGTSGDNEQFF
TRBJ2-2	TRBV19	NA	17	CASSMRWGQANTGELFF
TRBJ1-2	TRBV6-1	NA	14	CASRAGLSDYGYTF
TRBJ1-5	TRBV19	TRBD1	16	CASSTPGQGPGPSQHF
TRBJ1-2	TRBV6-1	NA	13	CASSDAGFYGYTF
TRBJ2-4	TRBV19	NA	16	CASSISGQNGKNIQYF
TRBJ1-2	TRBV4-3	NA	13	CASSQDGTVGYTF
TRBJ2-2	TRBV30	NA	14	CAWGGGWNTGELFF
TRBJ1-4	TRBV7-2	NA	15	CASSHGRLGNEKLFF
TRBJ1-5	TRBV6-1	NA	11	CASRGGQPQHF
TRBJ1-1	TRBV5-1	NA	13	CASSLGLNTEAFF
TRBJ2-1	TRBV29-1	TRBD1	10	CSVRDREQFF
TRBJ2-2	TRBV9	NA	18	CASSQTRVDYLRTGELFF
TRBJ1-2	TRBV6-5	NA	13	CASKDRDSNGYTF
TRBJ1-2	TRBV6-5	NA	13	CASSNARGYGYTF
TRBJ2-5	TRBV18	NA	14	CASSPEALKETQYF
TRBJ2-7	TRBV11-3	TRBD2	15	CASSLQSAGEYEQYF
TRBJ1-1	TRBV4-1	NA	14	CASSGSGQNTEAFF
TRBJ1-1	TRBV6-6	TRBD1	14	CASSYDTGTGQAFF
TRBJ1-2	TRBV2	TRBD1	16	CASSESPTGRVIGYTF
TRBJ2-5	TRBV5-4	NA	15	CASSLSRDLQETQYF
TRBJ2-5	TRBV10-3	NA	15	CAISESGKGEETQYF
TRBJ2-2	TRBV7-9	TRBD1	16	CASSPRGQGAGGELFF
TRBJ1-1	TRBV5-1	NA	15	CASSLEMGDITEAFF
TRBJ1-5	TRBV19	NA	14	CASCITGAYCAQHF
TRBJ2-7	TRBV6-5	TRBD1	13	CASSWDRASEQYF
TRBJ2-7	TRBV6-5	TRBD1	14	CASSYRQGPYEQYF
TRBJ1-5	TRBV29-1	NA	13	CSVEAGGNQPQHF
TRBJ2-1	TRBV20-1	NA	10	CSALYNEQFF
TRBJ2-7	TRBV27	TRBD2	16	CASSTQTSGGSYEQYF
TRBJ2-3	TRBV4-2	NA	16	CASSQEGGARTDTQYF
TRBJ1-1	TRBV6-5	TRBD1	14	CASRGLQGVLRTFF
TRBJ2-3	TRBV7-2	NA	16	CASSPRLGGRTDTQYF
TRBJ1-2	TRBV6-1	NA	13	CASNKRPGAGYTF
TRBJ2-7	TRBV28	NA	16	CASSYTPGAYPYEQYF
TRBJ2-6	TRBV16	NA	15	CASSQDSSGANVLTF
TRBJ1-1	TRBV27	NA	17	CASTKPPQGPLNTEAFF
TRBJ2-3	TRBV7-9	NA	14	CASSLVFGKDTQYF
TRBJ2-7	TRBV21-1	NA	13	CARRIGTGDKQYF
TRBJ1-2	TRBV6-1	NA	12	CASSGQFYGYTF
TRBJ2-5	TRBV27	NA	17	CASSLSNYRRPQETQYF
TRBJ1-1	TRBV6-1	NA	15	CASSRAGVGDTEAFF